This TCR beta chain derives from a study of blood T cell repertoires in COVID-19. Overall study context: Specimens from acute and convalescent COVID-19 originated in the United States, Italy and Spain.

The germline gives CDR1 SGHRS, CDR2 YFSETQ. Trimming at V came to 4 bases and at J to 8 bases, leaving 13 bases not matched to a gene. This CDR3 is 16 amino acids long. TCRdb's copy holds only in-frame clones and misses some; the assay was immunoSEQ multiplex PCR. Of tens of thousands of clones listed, over 70% are singletons. The specimen sequenced was peripheral blood. The clonotype comes from a woman aged 60-70 years with acute or convalescent COVID-19. The J gene is TRBJ2-1, the V gene TRBV5-1; 9 bases fit TRBD1. The CDR3 region is CASSRTPGQGHDEQFF. CDR3 coding DNA: TGCGCCAGCAGCCGCACTCCGGGACAGGGCCACGATGAGCAGTTCTTC.